The T cell receptor (beta chain) described here comes from a study of T cell responses to AZD1222 COVID-19 vaccine. Deletions cut 1 base from V and 0 bases from J, with 6 bases between. In germline, CDR1 is LGHDT, CDR2 YNNKEL (reference sequence). The CDR3 spans 15 residues. Whole-study results and caveats: Donors were mostly white British, more females; clonal diversity possibly underestimated. Of spike-specific TCRs, nearly half reportedly target regions left unmutated in variants.

Remarks on this clone: The antigen remains unidentified.

Libraries were prepared by immunoSEQ multiplex PCR; TCRdb keeps only in-frame clonotypes and omits some of them. This table has 110,000 or so clones, more than 75% appearing once. The sample in question was peripheral blood, obtained on day 0 of AZD1222 vaccination. The chain links TRBV3-1 (or the pseudogene TRBV3-2) to TRBJ2-2; D gene uncertain. The clonotype comes from an adult in good health. CDR3 region: CASSQASPNTGELFF. The CDR3 DNA follows: TGTGCCAGCAGCCAAGCCAGTCCGAACACCGGGGAGCTGTTTTTT.